The sequence of this TCR beta chain was determined in a study of T cells in Graves' hyperthyroidism and ophthalmopathy. Many counts were recorded for this clonotype. Trimming pared 5 bases from V and 8 bases from J, leaving 15 bases between. This CDR3 region has 13 residues. CDR1 MDHEN and CDR2 SYDVKM come from the germline V gene. Amplification of TCR beta CDR3 regions was performed using RNA transcripts as template. When the TCR CDR3 underwent first-round RT-PCR, the HTBI primer set was used. TCRdb used MiXCR to reprocess the multiplex PCR reads, holding one entry per CDR3 protein. The sample has some 580,000 distinct CDR3 sequences, roughly 15% seen once; the top ten hold about 3.5%.

This receptor was identified in a middle-aged woman with Graves' ophthalmopathy. Material for sequencing was blood. The rearrangement links TRBV28 to TRBJ2-5; the D gene is possibly TRBD2 (5 bases). DNA of the CDR3: TGTGCCAGCAGTAGCGGAGCTAAGAGAACCCAGTACTTC. Amino acids: CASSSGAKRTQYF.